Each of the 16 T cell receptor beta chains below was sequenced from the same sample in a study of vaccination and CD4 T cells after COVID-19. An Oncomine TCR Beta short-read assay was used to sequence the DNA from cultured CD4+ T cells. Using its own MiXCR run on the PCR reads, TCRdb lists one record per CDR3 protein. Of fewer than 20,000 distinct CDR3 sequences in the sample, less than 50% were seen once. The treatment is: 10-day PBMC culture with coronavirus spike peptide pools or control peptides (ViraFEST assay). Their antigen targets remain unknown. Sequencing was performed on CD4+ T cells from blood, cultured in vitro. These receptors were obtained from a human donor who had recovered from COVID-19.

In this sample, this clonotype turned up a few times. The rearrangement joins TRBV7-3 to TRBJ2-2, with 13 nucleotides matching TRBD2. The germline V gene encodes CDR1 SGHTA and CDR2 FQGTGA. After removal of 5 bases from V and 6 bases from J, the junction contained 3 bases not matched to a gene. CDR3 length: 15 amino acids. CDR3 region: CASSGGLAGSGELFF. CDR3 in DNA: TGTGCCAGCAGCGGGGGACTAGCGGGATCCGGGGAGCTGTTTTTT.

The genes are TRBV20-1 and TRBJ2-7; 7 bases line up with TRBD1. The germline gives CDR1 DFQATT, CDR2 SNEGSKA (reference sequence). The CDR3 is made up of 11 amino acids. V trimming: 5 bases; J trimming: 7 bases; junction bases outside the gene matches: 5. The CDR3 coding sequence is TGCAGTGCTGACAGGGCGCGGGAGCAGTACTTC. The encoded protein is CSADRAREQYF.

V gene TRBV28 combines with J gene TRBJ1-2, with a tentative D call TRBD1 (6 bases). Germline CDR1 MDHEN, CDR2 SYDVKM. This CDR3 is 12 amino acids long. The ends were cut back, 5 bases at V and 12 bases at J, with 16 bases in the middle. The CDR3 coding sequence is TGTGCCAGCAGTCCTAACAGGGTGAAGAACACCTTC. Amino acid sequence: CASSPNRVKNTF.

The CDR3 sequence is CASSQQYLQMTGELFF. The CDR3 coding sequence is TGTGCCAGCAGCCAACAATACTTACAGATGACCGGGGAGCTGTTTTTT. The V gene is TRBV7-9, the J gene TRBJ2-2; unclear D gene. Per the germline V gene, CDR1 is SEHNR and CDR2 is FQNEAQ (reference sequence). The ends were cut back, 5 bases at V and 5 bases at J, with 18 bases in the middle. The CDR3 sequence is 16 residues long.

The rearrangement joins TRBV29-1 to TRBJ1-2, with 9 nucleotides matching TRBD1. This CDR3 contains 14 residues. Germline CDR1 SQVTM, CDR2 ANQGSEA. The J segment lost 5 bases and the V segment lost 3 bases, leaving 7 bases of the junction unmatched. CDR3 region: CSVDPTGGRYGYTF. The CDR3 DNA follows: TGCAGCGTTGACCCGACAGGGGGTCGGTATGGCTACACCTTC.

This chain uses TRBV5-1 with TRBJ2-5; D tentatively fits TRBD1 or TRBD2 (5 bases each). V was cut by 4 bases and J by 1 base, with 8 bases left in between. This CDR3 is 13 amino acids long. Germline V CDR1 and CDR2: SGHRS, YFSETQ. The CDR3 loop reads CASSTGPQETQYF. CDR3 in DNA: TGCGCCAGCAGCACGGGACCCCAAGAGACCCAGTACTTC.

The rearrangement uses TRBV27 and TRBJ1-2; 7 bases fit TRBD1. The CDR3 has 12 amino acids. The ends lost 5 bases at V and 8 bases at J; junction bases unmatched: 5. CDR1 is MNHEY, CDR2 SMNVEV, per germline (reference sequence). Written as DNA, the CDR3 is TGTGCCAGCAGTGGCAGGGGGGGCGGCTACACCTTC. Amino acid sequence: CASSGRGGGYTF.

The chain links TRBV6-1 to TRBJ2-7; weak D call: TRBD2 (6 bases). The CDR3 length is 13 residues. CDR1 and CDR2 from the germline V gene are MNHNS and SASEGT. The germline V and J ends were trimmed by 7 bases and 3 bases, with 13 bases remaining between them. CDR3 sequence: CASKGTGDYEQYF. In DNA, the CDR3 is TGTGCCAGCAAGGGGACGGGAGACTACGAGCAGTACTTC.

This clonotype turned up a few times. The CDR3 here is CSVGRSSYEQYF. The CDR3 DNA is TGCAGTGTAGGCAGATCCTCCTACGAGCAGTACTTC. The chain couples TRBV20-1 to TRBJ2-7; no clear D gene. The germline CDR1 and CDR2 sequences are DFQATT and SNEGSKA (reference sequence). V shed 7 bases and J shed 0 bases, with 10 bases lying between them. The CDR3 is made up of 12 amino acids.

This rearrangement joins TRBV4-2 to TRBJ1-4, with D unresolved. The CDR3 totals 15 residues. The germline gives CDR1 LGHNA, CDR2 YNFKEQ. The V and J ends lost 0 bases and 8 bases respectively, with 13 bases between them. CDR3 nucleotide sequence: TGTGCCAGCAGCCAAGAGGGGATGGGTACGGAAAAACTGTTTTTT. Its protein product is CASSQEGMGTEKLFF.

J is TRBJ2-6 and V is TRBV7-3; possible D gene TRBD1, 6 bases. The V gene's germline CDR1 is SGHTA and CDR2 FQGTGA. Trimming took 2 bases from V and 12 from J, leaving 20 bases between them. CDR3 length: 16 amino acids. The CDR3 DNA follows: TGTGCCAGCAGCTTACGACCGGGACAAGGGGCTAGCGTCCTGACTTTC. Translation: CASSLRPGQGASVLTF.

A few counts support this clonotype. The V call is TRBV20-1, the J call TRBJ2-6, with 8 bases aligning to TRBD2. The CDR3 is 18 amino acids. Germline-derived CDR1 and CDR2 are DFQATT and SNEGSKA (reference sequence). Unmatched junction bases numbered 12, after V lost 1 base and J lost 4 bases. CDR3 amino acids: CSARVPLAGESGANVLTF. CDR3 in DNA: TGCAGTGCTAGAGTCCCCCTAGCGGGTGAATCCGGGGCCAACGTCCTGACTTTC.

The J gene is TRBJ1-1, the V gene TRBV20-1; D remains ambiguous. Germline V gene data show CDR1 as DFQATT and CDR2 as SNEGSKA (reference sequence). Between the trimmed V and J ends, which lost 3 bases and 6 bases, there was a span of 14 bases. The CDR3 runs to 13 residues. The DNA for the CDR3 is TGCAGTGCTAGGGACGAGGCTTACGCTGAAGCTTTCTTT. Protein: CSARDEAYAEAFF.

The rearrangement uses TRBV20-1 and TRBJ1-6, with 7 bases identical to TRBD1. The ends lost 5 bases at V and 6 bases at J; junction bases unmatched: 7. Germline V gene lookup returns CDR1 DFQATT and CDR2 SNEGSKA (reference sequence). The CDR3 covers 14 residues. The CDR3 reads CSAEPGTANSPLHF. In DNA form, the CDR3 reads TGCAGTGCTGAACCCGGGACAGCTAATTCACCCCTCCACTTT.

This clonotype was counted only a few times. This rearrangement joins TRBV11-1 to TRBJ2-1; 7 bases are shared with TRBD2. The germline gives CDR1 SGHAT, CDR2 FQDESV (reference sequence). Losses at the gene ends were 7 bases for V and 1 base for J; bases not matched to a gene: 10. The CDR3 loop spans 16 amino acids. The CDR3 loop is CASNPIGGSSYNEQFF. As DNA, the CDR3 is TGTGCCAGCAACCCTATCGGCGGGAGTTCCTACAATGAGCAGTTCTTC. The full variable domain, completed using reference TRBV11-1 and TRBJ2-1, is EAEVAQSPRYKITEKSQAVAFWCDPISGHATLYWYRQILGQGPELLVQFQDESVVDDSQLPKDRFSAERLKGVDSTLKIQPAELGDSAMYLCASNPIGGSSYNEQFFGPGTRLTVL.

The J gene is TRBJ2-4, the V gene TRBV5-1, with TRBD1 identical over 7 bases. Germline V gene sequence: CDR1 SGHRS, CDR2 YFSETQ. After removal of 4 bases from V and 8 bases from J, the junction contained 6 bases not matched to a gene. The CDR3 has 13 amino acids. CDR3 residues: CASSPQGRDIQYF. CDR3 nucleotides: TGCGCCAGCAGCCCACAGGGGCGGGACATTCAGTACTTC. The full variable domain, in which reference TRBV5-1 and TRBJ2-4 provide the parts outside the CDR3, is KAGVTQTPRYLIKTRGQQVTLSCSPISGHRSVSWYQQTPGQGLQFLFEYFSETQRNKGNFPGRFSGRQFSNSRSEMNVSTLELGDSALYLCASSPQGRDIQYFGAGTRLSVL.